This T cell receptor beta chain was identified during a study of T-cell reconstitution after alpha-beta-depleted transplantation in children. Molecular barcoding with unique molecular identifiers was used for the TCRbeta library. TCRdb re-called the PCR reads with MiXCR, one entry per CDR3 protein. The table shows 200,000 or so distinct CDR3 sequences, with 7.5% to 9.5% occurring only once. The CDR3 contains 16 residues. Trimming pared 0 bases from V and 2 bases from J, leaving 13 bases between. Germline V gene sequence: CDR1 LGHNA, CDR2 YNFKEQ. Ten or more counts support this clonotype. The target antigen is unknown. The study, taken as a whole, reports: The study traced high day-60 TCRbeta diversity in some patients to surviving recipient T cells and thymic progenitors. It was newly produced T cells that mostly accounted for T-cell counts and diversity one year after transplant.

This sequence originates from a male patient between 2 and 10 years old who had a stem cell transplant for acute myeloid leukemia, so the T cells may come from the graft donor. Sequencing was performed on PBMCs, mostly from graft donor cells, taken 360 days after TCRalphabeta/CD19-depleted stem cell transplant. J is TRBJ1-2 and V is TRBV4-2; D may be TRBD1 (5 bases). CDR3: CASSQDPQDINYGYTF. In nucleotides, the CDR3 is TGTGCCAGCAGCCAAGACCCACAGGATATCAACTATGGCTACACCTTC.